Below are 28 T cell receptor beta chains sequenced from a single sample in a study of cytomegalovirus exposure and HLA in healthy donors. Only in-frame clones appear in the TCRdb table, and some are missing; sequencing was by immunoSEQ multiplex PCR. The table shows about 150,000 clones, with approximately 88% occurring only once. Sequencing was done on a sample of PBMCs. These receptor sequences come from a woman aged 18-29 years in good health and CMV-seropositive.

This chain uses TRBV4-1 with TRBJ2-3, with 8 bases matching TRBD1. Germline CDR1 is MGHRA and CDR2 is YSYEKL. This CDR3 region has 18 residues. The trim removed 2 bases at V and 0 bases at J, leaving 10 bases unmatched. Written as DNA, the CDR3 is TGCGCCAGCAGCCAAACCCGACAGGGGTATCGGAGCACAGATACGCAGTATTTT. Residues: CASSQTRQGYRSTDTQYF.

The J gene is TRBJ1-4, the V gene TRBV19; 8 bases are a match to TRBD1. The length of the CDR3 is 14 residues. After removal of 3 bases from V and 8 bases from J, the junction contained 5 bases not matched to a gene. The germline V gene encodes CDR1 LNHDA and CDR2 SQIVND (reference sequence). Here the CDR3 DNA reads TGTGCCAGTAGTATGGACAGGGCGGACGAAAAACTGTTTTTT. The encoded protein is CASSMDRADEKLFF.

The gene calls are TRBV27 and TRBJ2-1; 8 bases map to TRBD2. Trimming cost V 6 bases and J 3 bases; bases outside gene matches: 7. Germline V lookup: CDR1 MNHEY, CDR2 SMNVEV (reference sequence). The CDR3 has 15 amino acids. In DNA, the CDR3 is TGTGCCAGCAGCATAAGCGGGAGCTACTACAATGAGCAGTTCTTC. It translates to CASSISGSYYNEQFF.

The gene calls are TRBV9 and TRBJ1-3, with D hard to call. This CDR3 contains 14 residues. CDR1 is SGDLS and CDR2 is YYNGEE in the germline V gene. Trimming removed 0 bases at V and 4 bases at J, with 8 bases between. The CDR3: CASSVGGFGNTIYF. The CDR3 DNA is TGTGCCAGCAGCGTAGGAGGGTTCGGAAACACCATATATTTT.

Only one count was recorded for this clone. The V and J genes are TRBV10-2 and TRBJ2-5; 7 bases are a match to TRBD1. The length of the CDR3 is 12 residues. With V trimmed by 10 bases and J by 2 bases, 4 bases remained unmatched. CDR1 and CDR2 (germline): WSHSY, SAAADI. Written as DNA, the CDR3 is TGCGCCACCGAGGGACAGCAAGAGACCCAGTACTTC. It is translated as CATEGQQETQYF.

The J gene is TRBJ2-1, the V gene TRBV5-6; 13 bases map to TRBD2. Losses at the gene ends were 4 bases for V and 6 bases for J; bases not matched to a gene: 10. CDR3 size: 17 residues. Germline V CDR1 and CDR2: SGHDT, YYEEEE. CDR3 nucleotides: TGTGCCAGCAGCCCCAGACTAGCGGGAGGCAGCCTCAATGAGCAGTTCTTC. It is translated as CASSPRLAGGSLNEQFF. Complete variable domain (other parts from reference TRBV5-6 and TRBJ2-1): DAGVTQSPTHLIKTRGQQVTLRCSPKSGHDTVSWYQQALGQGPQFIFQYYEEEERQRGNFPDRFSGHQFPNYSSELNVNALLLGDSALYLCASSPRLAGGSLNEQFFGPGTRLTVL.

The gene calls are TRBV11-3 and TRBJ2-7; perhaps TRBD1 as D (5 bases). The length of the CDR3 is 14 residues. V was pared by 2 bases and J by 3 bases, with 11 bases between. Germline loops: CDR1 SGHNT, CDR2 YENEEA. Here the CDR3 reads CASSLLPGNYEQYF. CDR3 in DNA: TGTGCCAGCAGCTTATTACCAGGGAACTACGAGCAGTACTTC.

The genes are TRBV14 and TRBJ1-4; 8 nucleotides align to TRBD1. The V gene's germline CDR1 is SGHDN and CDR2 FVKESK. The CDR3 is 13 residues long. Trimming at V came to 6 bases and at J to 7 bases, leaving 4 bases not matched to a gene. DNA of the CDR3: TGTGCCAGCAGTCAGGGGGCAATTGAAAAACTGTTTTTT. Translated, it gives CASSQGAIEKLFF.

This chain uses TRBV7-9 with TRBJ2-7; D gene ambiguous. CDR3 length: 13 residues. The V gene lost 4 bases and the J gene lost 3 bases, with 10 bases spanning the gap. Germline loops: CDR1 SEHNR, CDR2 FQNEAQ (reference sequence). In DNA, the CDR3 is TGTGCCAGCAGCTCAGACAAAGACTACGAGCAGTACTTC. The encoded protein is CASSSDKDYEQYF.

The chain joins TRBV5-1 to TRBJ2-7; TRBD2 matches at 8 bases. In germline, CDR1 is SGHRS, CDR2 YFSETQ. V lost 7 bases to trimming and J lost 7 bases; unmatched junction nucleotides: 13. CDR3 length: 14 residues. CDR3 in amino acids: CASRRGAGVGEQYF. The CDR3 bases are TGCGCCAGCCGCCGCGGAGCGGGAGTAGGAGAGCAGTACTTC.

This chain joins TRBV2 and TRBJ2-7; perhaps TRBD2 as D (7 bases). Germline loops: CDR1 SNHLY, CDR2 FYNNEI. With 8 bases removed from V and 6 bases from J, the gap between germline ends came to 23 bases. The CDR3 has 15 amino acids. The CDR3 DNA sequence: TGTGCCAGCGAGGGGGAGGGCCCGGTGGAGGTCGAGCAGTACTTC. Translating gives CASEGEGPVEVEQYF.

The chain combines TRBV4-3 with TRBJ2-1, with 7 bases matching TRBD2. The CDR3 spans 16 residues. The V gene end was trimmed by 1 base and the J gene end by 9 bases; junction bases not matched to a gene: 12. Germline V gene lookup returns CDR1 LGHNA and CDR2 YSLEER. CDR3 amino acids: CASSQGSLGLVGEQFF. In DNA, the CDR3 is TGCGCCAGCAGCCAAGGGTCTCTCGGACTAGTGGGTGAGCAGTTCTTC.

This clone was seen just once. The gene calls are TRBV19 and TRBJ2-3; TRBD2 agrees at 7 bases. J was trimmed by 7 bases and V by 4 bases; bases with no gene match: 14. The CDR3 spans 16 residues. Germline CDR1 is LNHDA and CDR2 is SQIVND (reference sequence). Written as DNA, the CDR3 is TGTGCCAGTAGTACCGCCGGTATGGGCGGGGGAAATACGCAGTATTTT. Amino acids: CASSTAGMGGGNTQYF.

The chain is built from TRBV11-2 and TRBJ2-4; TRBD2 agrees at 15 bases. Germline assignment: CDR1 SGHAT and CDR2 FQNNGV. The CDR3 is 18 amino acids. V shed 5 bases, J shed 1 base, and the junction held 6 bases outside the gene matches. The CDR3, as DNA: TGTGCCAGCAGCCACCGGACTAGCGGGAGGGAGGCCAAAAACATTCAGTACTTC. Amino acids: CASSHRTSGREAKNIQYF.

V gene TRBV11-1 combines with J gene TRBJ1-1; D unresolved. The CDR3 totals 13 residues. Per germline, CDR1 SGHAT and CDR2 FQDESV (reference sequence). The V gene lost 5 bases and the J gene lost 1 base, with 8 bases spanning the gap. This CDR3 is CASSIDGNTEAFF. CDR3 sequence (DNA): TGTGCCAGCAGCATAGACGGGAACACTGAAGCTTTCTTT. Full variable domain (rest looked up from reference TRBV11-1 and TRBJ1-1): EAEVAQSPRYKITEKSQAVAFWCDPISGHATLYWYRQILGQGPELLVQFQDESVVDDSQLPKDRFSAERLKGVDSTLKIQPAELGDSAMYLCASSIDGNTEAFFGQGTRLTVV.

This clone showed up just once. The chain carries TRBV11-2 and TRBJ1-5; D perhaps matches TRBD1 (5 bases). The length of the CDR3 is 15 residues. Germline-derived CDR1 and CDR2 are SGHAT and FQNNGV. V lost 1 base to trimming and J lost 6 bases, with 13 bases between them. The CDR3 loop reads CASSLASSRGQPQHF. Written as DNA, the CDR3 is TGTGCCAGCAGCTTAGCCTCGAGTAGGGGTCAGCCCCAGCATTTT.

This chain links TRBV11-3 with TRBJ2-3, with 9 bases identical to TRBD2. This CDR3 has 14 amino acids. J was trimmed by 6 bases and V by 5 bases; bases with no gene match: 6. Germline V gene lookup returns CDR1 SGHNT and CDR2 YENEEA. DNA of the CDR3: TGTGCCAGCAGCCAGGGACTAGCCAGGGATACGCAGTATTTT. Its protein product is CASSQGLARDTQYF.

The genes are TRBV5-1 and TRBJ2-3; D perhaps matches TRBD1 (6 bases). This CDR3 contains 14 residues. V lost 4 bases, J lost 2 bases, and 11 bases lay in between. CDR1 is SGHRS, CDR2 YFSETQ, per germline. The CDR3 DNA follows: TGCGCCAGCAGCACAGGGACCGCCACAGATACGCAGTATTTT. This codes for CASSTGTATDTQYF.

V and J are TRBV6-1 and TRBJ2-5, with D possibly TRBD1 on 5 matching bases. Germline values: CDR1 MNHNS, CDR2 SASEGT. The V and J ends lost 6 bases and 1 base respectively, with 12 bases between them. The CDR3 extends over 14 amino acids. The CDR3 sequence is CASRKTALQETQYF. CDR3 nucleotide sequence: TGTGCCAGCAGGAAGACAGCCCTCCAAGAGACCCAGTACTTC.

The chain links TRBV7-9 to TRBJ1-5, with D possibly being TRBD1 (5 bases). V lost 1 base to trimming and J lost 7 bases, with 14 bases between them. The germline gives CDR1 SEHNR, CDR2 FQNEAQ (reference sequence). This CDR3 region has 15 residues. The CDR3 region is CASSLGGTEGQPQHF. CDR3 nucleotide sequence: TGTGCCAGCAGCTTAGGTGGGACTGAGGGGCAGCCCCAGCATTTT.

The V gene is TRBV15, the J gene TRBJ2-7, with TRBD1 matching 8 bases. Germline assignment: CDR1 LNHNV and CDR2 YYDKDF (reference sequence). The CDR3 spans 15 residues. The junction had 9 bases not matched to a gene; V was cut back by 4 bases and J by 4 bases. CDR3 DNA sequence: TGTGCCACCAGCACAATGACAGGGGTTAGGTACGAGCAGTACTTC. This gives the protein CATSTMTGVRYEQYF.

The CDR3 bases are TGTGCCAGCAGCCGCGGAGACAGGGGAAACATTCAGTACTTC. Its protein product is CASSRGDRGNIQYF. The V call is TRBV6-5, the J call TRBJ2-4; TRBD1 matches 8 bases. CDR1 and CDR2 (germline): MNHEY, SVGAGI. This CDR3 region has 14 residues. V shed 6 bases and J 6 bases; nucleotides not matched to a gene: 7.

The chain combines TRBV30 with TRBJ2-3; 7 bases agree with TRBD2. The CDR3 extends over 16 amino acids. V lost 3 bases to trimming and J lost 4 bases; unmatched junction nucleotides: 13. Germline V gene data show CDR1 as GTSNPN and CDR2 as SVGIG (reference sequence). CDR3 residues: CAWSGSKRGGADTQYF. The CDR3 coding sequence is TGTGCCTGGAGCGGCAGTAAGCGGGGAGGGGCAGATACGCAGTATTTT.

The CDR3 is CASSLYWETKNNEQFF. As DNA, the CDR3 is TGTGCCAGCAGCTTGTACTGGGAGACGAAGAACAATGAGCAGTTCTTC. The V call is TRBV5-8, the J call TRBJ2-1; maybe TRBD2 (5 bases). This CDR3 comprises 16 residues. In germline, CDR1 is SGHTS, CDR2 YDEGEE. Trimming removed 1 base from V and 5 bases from J, with 16 bases in between.

The V call is TRBV5-1, the J call TRBJ2-7, with D possibly TRBD1 on 5 matching bases. This CDR3 is 13 amino acids long. The germline CDR1 and CDR2 sequences are SGHRS and YFSETQ. The germline V and J ends were trimmed by 2 bases and 7 bases, with 13 bases remaining between them. CDR3 in amino acids: CASSLGREGEQYF. The CDR3 region has the DNA TGCGCCAGCAGCTTAGGCAGGGAAGGAGAGCAGTACTTC.

This clone is a singleton in its sample. The V and J genes are TRBV14 and TRBJ2-3; TRBD2 aligns across 7 bases. Germline assignment: CDR1 SGHDN and CDR2 FVKESK. The V segment lost 1 base and the J segment 6 bases; nucleotides outside the gene matches: 7. The CDR3 spans 15 residues. Here the CDR3 reads CASSQGLANADTQYF. The DNA of the CDR3 is TGTGCCAGCAGCCAAGGACTAGCAAACGCGGATACGCAGTATTTT.

The chain combines TRBV6-1 with TRBJ1-3; D unresolved. V lost 5 bases and J 0 bases, leaving 8 bases between the germline ends. The CDR3 totals 14 residues. Per germline, CDR1 MNHNS and CDR2 SASEGT. The CDR3 sequence is CASSREGSGNTIYF. In DNA, the CDR3 is TGTGCCAGCAGTAGGGAGGGCTCTGGAAACACCATATATTTT.

The J gene is TRBJ1-2, the V gene TRBV7-8; 9 nucleotides align to TRBD1. The germline V gene has CDR1 SGHVS and CDR2 FQNEAQ. The CDR3 is 14 amino acids. The V segment lost 4 bases and the J segment 4 bases; nucleotides outside the gene matches: 4. CDR3 protein: CASSWADRGYGYTF. The CDR3 bases are TGTGCCAGCAGCTGGGCGGACAGGGGCTATGGCTACACCTTC.